This is a list of T cell receptor beta chains from one sample in a study of T-cell reconstitution after alpha-beta-depleted transplantation in children. One entry per CDR3 protein results from TCRdb running MiXCR on the PCR reads. The table lists roughly 500,000 distinct CDR3 sequences, around 16% of them singletons, with 3% to 3.5% in the top ten. This sample comprised PBMCs from the stem cell graft donor, obtained from the stem cell graft. These receptors all stem from a human donor who donated a stem cell graft to a child with acute lymphoblastic leukemia. Each CDR3 is given with its conserved first and last residue. Fields, in order: V gene, clone size, J gene, D gene, CDR3 protein, CDR3 DNA. The D gene is left open where the match is weak. Size is omitted from some rows. Given values are once, few, many or a class for expanded clones.

V: TRBV7-3
size: -
J: TRBJ2-1
D: -
CDR3: CASSPRMRADYNEQFF
DNA: TGTGCCAGCAGCCCCCGCATGAGGGCCGATTACAATGAGCAGTTCTTC

V: TRBV29-1
size: few
J: TRBJ2-7
D: TRBD1
CDR3: CSGSRTGTDEQYF
DNA: TGCAGCGGTTCTCGGACAGGGACGGACGAGCAGTACTTC

V: TRBV24-1
size: few
J: TRBJ2-1
D: TRBD1
CDR3: CATSVGGTGDNEQFF
DNA: TGTGCCACCAGTGTTGGTGGGACAGGCGACAATGAGCAGTTCTTC

V: TRBV6-1
size: -
J: TRBJ2-2
D: -
CDR3: CASSETAGYTGELFF
DNA: TGTGCCAGCAGTGAAACGGCGGGATACACCGGGGAGCTGTTTTTT

V: TRBV12-3/TRBV12-4
size: few
J: TRBJ1-1
D: TRBD1
CDR3: CASSSRQGRDTEAFF
DNA: TGTGCCAGCAGTTCCAGACAGGGTAGAGACACTGAAGCTTTCTTT

V: TRBV13
size: few
J: TRBJ2-1
D: TRBD2
CDR3: CASSEASGNYNEQFF
DNA: TGTGCCAGCAGCGAGGCTAGCGGGAACTACAATGAGCAGTTCTTC

V: TRBV11-2
size: few
J: TRBJ1-3
D: TRBD1
CDR3: CASSSGGQGISEYF
DNA: TGTGCCAGCAGCTCCGGTGGACAGGGGATTAGCGAGTATTTT

V: TRBV5-1
size: few
J: TRBJ1-5
D: -
CDR3: CASSPDGLSNQPQHF
DNA: TGCGCCAGCAGCCCGGACGGTCTCAGCAATCAGCCCCAGCATTTT

V: TRBV7-9
size: many
J: TRBJ2-7
D: -
CDR3: CASSLGRGPYEQYF
DNA: TGTGCCAGCAGTTTGGGAAGGGGCCCCTACGAGCAGTACTTC

V: TRBV7-9
size: -
J: TRBJ2-3
D: -
CDR3: CASSQDYTDTQYF
DNA: TGTGCCAGCAGCCAGGACTACACAGATACGCAGTATTTT

V: TRBV6-5
size: -
J: TRBJ2-1
D: TRBD1
CDR3: CASSYRPLHTGGYYNEQFF
DNA: TGTGCCAGCAGTTACCGCCCACTCCACACAGGGGGTTACTACAATGAGCAGTTCTTC

V: TRBV19
size: -
J: TRBJ1-2
D: TRBD1
CDR3: CASKARTGSYTF
DNA: TGTGCCAGTAAGGCCCGGACAGGGAGCTACACCTTC

V: TRBV11-1
size: -
J: TRBJ2-3
D: TRBD1
CDR3: CASSFQGGTDTQYF
DNA: TGTGCCAGCAGCTTTCAGGGGGGCACAGATACGCAGTATTTT

V: TRBV12-3/TRBV12-4
size: many
J: TRBJ2-5
D: TRBD2
CDR3: CASSFWGGQETQYF
DNA: TGTGCCAGCAGTTTTTGGGGGGGACAAGAGACCCAGTACTTC

V: TRBV6-5
size: -
J: TRBJ2-7
D: -
CDR3: CASRAGVYEQYF
DNA: TGTGCCAGCAGGGCGGGCGTTTACGAGCAGTACTTC

V: TRBV5-1
size: few
J: TRBJ2-1
D: -
CDR3: CASSATGWADEQFF
DNA: TGCGCCAGCAGCGCGACGGGATGGGCAGATGAGCAGTTCTTC

V: TRBV6-1
size: -
J: TRBJ2-1
D: -
CDR3: CASSPLRSDNEQFF
DNA: TGTGCCAGCAGTCCCCTCCGTTCAGACAATGAGCAGTTCTTC

V: TRBV7-9
size: -
J: TRBJ2-1
D: TRBD2
CDR3: CASSPQSGRGYNEQFF
DNA: TGTGCCAGCAGCCCTCAGAGCGGGAGGGGATACAATGAGCAGTTCTTC